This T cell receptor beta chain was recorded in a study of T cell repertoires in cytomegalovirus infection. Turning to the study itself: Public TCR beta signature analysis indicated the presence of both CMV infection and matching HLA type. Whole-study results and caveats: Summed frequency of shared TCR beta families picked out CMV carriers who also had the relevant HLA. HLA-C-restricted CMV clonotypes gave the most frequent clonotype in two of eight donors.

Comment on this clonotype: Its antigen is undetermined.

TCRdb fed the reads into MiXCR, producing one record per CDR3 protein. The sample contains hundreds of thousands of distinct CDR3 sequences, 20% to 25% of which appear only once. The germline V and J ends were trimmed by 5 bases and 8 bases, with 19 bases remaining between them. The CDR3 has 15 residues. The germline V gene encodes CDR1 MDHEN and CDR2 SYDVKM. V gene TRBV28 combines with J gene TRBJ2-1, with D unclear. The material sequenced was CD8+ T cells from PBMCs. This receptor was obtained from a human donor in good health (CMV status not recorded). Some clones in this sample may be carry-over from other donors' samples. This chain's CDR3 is CASSPTVEFIHEQFF. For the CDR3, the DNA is TGTGCCAGCAGTCCCACAGTCGAATTTATCCATGAGCAGTTCTTC.